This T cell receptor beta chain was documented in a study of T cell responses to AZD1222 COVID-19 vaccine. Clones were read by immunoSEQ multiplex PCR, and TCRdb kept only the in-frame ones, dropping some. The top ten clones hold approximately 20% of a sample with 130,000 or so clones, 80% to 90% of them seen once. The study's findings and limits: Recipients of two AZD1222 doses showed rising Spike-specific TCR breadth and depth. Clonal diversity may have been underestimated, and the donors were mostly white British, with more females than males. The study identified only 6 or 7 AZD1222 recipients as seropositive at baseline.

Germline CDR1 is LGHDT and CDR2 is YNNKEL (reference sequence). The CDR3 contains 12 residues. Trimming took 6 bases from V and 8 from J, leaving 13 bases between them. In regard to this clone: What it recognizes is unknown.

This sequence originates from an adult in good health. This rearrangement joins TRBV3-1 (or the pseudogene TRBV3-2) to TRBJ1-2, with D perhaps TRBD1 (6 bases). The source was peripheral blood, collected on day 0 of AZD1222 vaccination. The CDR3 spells CASSHTGSGYTF. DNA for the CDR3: TGTGCCAGCAGTCATACAGGGTCCGGCTACACCTTC.